Below are 26 T cell receptor beta chains sequenced from a single sample in a study of T cells expressing NK-cell markers. TCRdb re-called the 5' RACE reads; one entry per CDR3 protein, DNA not given. This table lists approximately 380,000 distinct CDR3 sequences. Sequenced: blood T cells: a sorted CD56 or NKG2C T cell subset, CD4+ or CD8+ T cells, or bulk PBMC T cells (not recorded which). The origin of the receptors is a man aged 18 to 69 in good health.

J is TRBJ1-1 and V is TRBV7-9; the TRBD1 assignment by TCRdb is unverifiable without DNA. The CDR3 is 15 amino acids. The germline gives CDR1 SEHNR, CDR2 FQNEAQ (reference sequence). The chain's CDR3 is CASSFQIGGGTEAFF. The full variable domain, in which reference TRBV7-9 and TRBJ1-1 provide the parts outside the CDR3, is DTGVSQNPRHKITKRGQNVTFRCDPISEHNRLYWYRQTLGQGPEFLTYFQNEAQLEKSRLLSDRFSAERPKGSFSTLEIQRTEQGDSAMYLCASSFQIGGGTEAFFGQGTRLTVV.

V and J are TRBV12-3 or TRBV12-4 and TRBJ1-2; TCRdb returns TRBD1, unconfirmable since there is no DNA. CDR3 length equals 14 residues. CDR3 loop: CASSATTGIFGYTF.

The chain recombines TRBV9 with TRBJ2-2; TCRdb selects TRBD2, and the lack of DNA leaves this call unchecked. Per the germline V gene, CDR1 is SGDLS and CDR2 is YYNGEE. The CDR3 consists of 16 residues. CDR3 sequence: CASSVRLAGWAGELFF. The whole variable domain, remainder taken from reference TRBV9 and TRBJ2-2, is DSGVTQTPKHLITATGQRVTLRCSPRSGDLSVYWYQQSLDQGLQFLIQYYNGEERAKGNILERFSAQQFPDLHSELNLSSLELGDSALYFCASSVRLAGWAGELFFGEGSRLTVL.

CDR3 residues: CASSPVGTGETQYF. The chain uses TRBV7-7 and TRBJ2-5; lacking DNA, the TRBD2 call made by TCRdb goes unchecked. CDR1 and CDR2 (germline): SSHAT, FNYEAQ (reference sequence). The CDR3 is 14 residues long.

The rearrangement links TRBV5-1 to TRBJ2-5; with no DNA, the TCRdb D assignment of TRBD1 cannot be verified. CDR3 length equals 16 residues. The V gene's germline CDR1 is SGHRS and CDR2 YFSETQ. CDR3 protein: CASSLEAGTGLGTQYF.

The chain carries TRBV5-1 and TRBJ2-1. From germline, CDR1 is SGHRS and CDR2 YFSETQ. CDR3 length equals 15 residues. CDR3 in amino acids: CASSKSGEVYNEQFF. Full variable domain (outside the CDR3, taken from reference TRBV5-1 and TRBJ2-1): KAGVTQTPRYLIKTRGQQVTLSCSPISGHRSVSWYQQTPGQGLQFLFEYFSETQRNKGNFPGRFSGRQFSNSRSEMNVSTLELGDSALYLCASSKSGEVYNEQFFGPGTRLTVL.

The chain uses TRBV7-9 and TRBJ2-7; TCRdb selects TRBD1, and the lack of DNA leaves this call unchecked. CDR3 length equals 14 residues. Germline V CDR1 and CDR2: SEHNR, FQNEAQ (reference sequence). The CDR3 spells CASGTGTGHYEQYF.

The chain carries TRBV27 and TRBJ2-7; TCRdb returns TRBD1, unconfirmable since there is no DNA. This CDR3 is built from 14 residues. CDR1 and CDR2 (germline): MNHEY, SMNVEV (reference sequence). CDR3 residues: CASSGRTGGGEQYF.

This chain joins TRBV28 and TRBJ2-3; as DNA is missing, the TRBD1 call by TCRdb cannot be tested. CDR1 MDHEN and CDR2 SYDVKM come from the germline V gene. CDR3 size: 15 residues. The CDR3 region is CASSFRDRGIDTQYF.

The rearrangement joins TRBV3-1 to TRBJ2-2; as DNA is missing, the TRBD2 call by TCRdb cannot be tested. Germline CDR1 is LGHDT and CDR2 is YNNKEL (reference sequence). This CDR3 contains 17 residues. CDR3 region: CASSPPKGGANTGELFF.

The chain couples TRBV2 to TRBJ2-7; no DNA is available, so the TRBD2 call from TCRdb remains unchecked. The CDR3 is 15 residues long. Germline values: CDR1 SNHLY, CDR2 FYNNEI. CDR3 sequence: CASKNLGLTSYEQYF. Combining the CDR3 with reference TRBV2 and TRBJ2-7 gives the whole variable domain EPEVTQTPSHQVTQMGQEVILRCVPISNHLYFYWYRQILGQKVEFLVSFYNNEISEKSEIFDDQFSVERPDGSNFTLKIRSTKLEDSAMYFCASKNLGLTSYEQYFGPGTRLTVT.

This chain connects TRBV5-1 to TRBJ2-3; TCRdb picks TRBD1, but there is no DNA to check that call. This CDR3 region has 15 residues. CDR1 SGHRS and CDR2 YFSETQ come from the germline V gene. The CDR3 protein is CASSPGSAGTDTQYF.

CDR3 residues: CASSSTSGGFQETQYF. The chain links TRBV7-2 to TRBJ2-5; TCRdb's D gene call, TRBD2, goes unchecked for lack of DNA. The CDR3 length is 16 residues. Per the germline V gene, CDR1 is SGHTA and CDR2 is FQGNSA.

The V call is TRBV5-4, the J call TRBJ2-5; TCRdb's D gene call, TRBD1, goes unchecked for lack of DNA. The germline V gene encodes CDR1 SGHNT and CDR2 YYREEE (reference sequence). The CDR3 sequence is 14 residues long. The CDR3 here is CASSPGTNQETQYF.

The V and J genes are TRBV7-7 and TRBJ2-5; TCRdb reports TRBD1, a call that lacks DNA to check it against. The CDR3 loop spans 15 amino acids. Germline CDR1 is SSHAT and CDR2 is FNYEAQ (reference sequence). This chain's CDR3 is CASSLAGSGGETQYF. The variable domain in full, completed from reference TRBV7-7 and TRBJ2-5, reads GAGVSQSPRYKVTKRGQDVTLRCDPISSHATLYWYQQALGQGPEFLTYFNYEAQPDKSGLPSDRFSAERPEGSISTLTIQRTEQRDSAMYRCASSLAGSGGETQYFGPGTRLLVL.

The CDR3 spells CSAYNPQASYEQYF. The V and J genes are TRBV20-1 and TRBJ2-7; TCRdb lists TRBD1, though no DNA is available to test this call. This CDR3 comprises 14 residues. In germline, CDR1 is DFQATT, CDR2 SNEGSKA (reference sequence).

This CDR3 reads CASSIGQGPRQYF. V is TRBV5-1 and J is TRBJ2-7. CDR3 length: 13 amino acids. Looked up from germline, CDR1 is SGHRS and CDR2 is YFSETQ.

The V gene is TRBV2, the J gene TRBJ2-4; there is no DNA to check the TCRdb D call of TRBD1. Germline CDR1 is SNHLY and CDR2 is FYNNEI. The length of the CDR3 is 14 residues. CDR3 region: CASRAREAKNIQYF.

The chain carries TRBV29-1 and TRBJ1-2; TCRdb gives TRBD1 as the D gene, but with no DNA this cannot be confirmed. CDR1 and CDR2 (germline): SQVTM, ANQGSEA. The CDR3 extends over 17 amino acids. The CDR3 loop reads CSVEVQPDTGFNYGYTF.

V is TRBV6-5 and J is TRBJ1-1; the TRBD1 assignment by TCRdb is unverifiable without DNA. CDR3 size: 15 residues. The V gene's germline CDR1 is MNHEY and CDR2 SVGAGI. This CDR3 reads CASIRGTLAATEAFF.

The rearrangement uses TRBV7-7 and TRBJ2-1. The CDR3 is made up of 13 amino acids. CDR1 is SSHAT, CDR2 FNYEAQ, per germline (reference sequence). Here the CDR3 reads CASSIGTYNEQFF.

The chain combines TRBV11-2 with TRBJ2-1. The germline gives CDR1 SGHAT, CDR2 FQNNGV. This CDR3 has 16 residues. This CDR3 reads CASSRRQQGLSNEQFF.

This sequence joins TRBV9 and TRBJ2-5. The germline gives CDR1 SGDLS, CDR2 YYNGEE. The CDR3 totals 17 residues. This CDR3 reads CASSTQSTGTHEETQYF. Full variable domain (rest looked up from reference TRBV9 and TRBJ2-5): DSGVTQTPKHLITATGQRVTLRCSPRSGDLSVYWYQQSLDQGLQFLIQYYNGEERAKGNILERFSAQQFPDLHSELNLSSLELGDSALYFCASSTQSTGTHEETQYFGPGTRLLVL.

The rearrangement uses TRBV11-3 and TRBJ2-1; TCRdb proposes TRBD1, but this gene call is untestable without DNA. Germline assignment: CDR1 SGHNT and CDR2 YENEEA. The CDR3 runs to 14 residues. This CDR3 reads CASSPRQGINEQFF. The full variable domain, in which reference TRBV11-3 and TRBJ2-1 provide the parts outside the CDR3, is EAGVVQSPRYKIIEKKQPVAFWCNPISGHNTLYWYLQNLGQGPELLIRYENEEAVDDSQLPKDRFSAERLKGVDSTLKIQPAELGDSAVYLCASSPRQGINEQFFGPGTRLTVL.

The chain combines TRBV5-1 with TRBJ2-5; TCRdb calls TRBD2, which cannot be checked without DNA. Looked up from germline, CDR1 is SGHRS and CDR2 is YFSETQ. There are 15 residues in the CDR3. CDR3 sequence reads: CASRVGVALGETQYF.

The chain is built from TRBV6-6 and TRBJ2-5; TCRdb reports TRBD2, a call that lacks DNA to check it against. The CDR3 runs 13 residues. Germline CDR1 MNHNY, CDR2 SVGAGI (reference sequence). Here the CDR3 reads CASSYGLQETQYF.